Listed below are T cell receptor beta chains from one sample, sequenced in a study of blood T cell repertoires in COVID-19. The assay was immunoSEQ multiplex PCR, and TCRdb's table has in-frame clones only and misses some. This sample has 200,000 to 250,000 clones, with around 85% found just once. The sequencing sample was made of PBMCs or T cells enriched from blood (not recorded which). The receptors here all came from a middle-aged woman with acute COVID-19. Each CDR3 is given with its conserved first and last residue. A D gene is named only where the DNA matches it firmly. A clone size is listed for some rows: how often the clone was seen (once, few, many), or a class if it is expanded.

v_call	j_call	clone_size	d_call	cdr3_nt	cdr3_aa
TRBV2	TRBJ1-5	.	TRBD1	TGTGCCAGCAGTGAACAGGGGGGCAACAATCAGCCCCAGCATTTT	CASSEQGGNNQPQHF
TRBV15	TRBJ1-1	.	TRBD1	TGTGCCACCAGCAAAAATCAGGGGGCTTGGCGGAACACTGAAGCTTTCTTT	CATSKNQGAWRNTEAFF
TRBV7-6	TRBJ2-1	.	.	TGTGCCAGCAGCTCTCGGACGGGATGGGCCGAGGAGCAGTTCTTC	CASSSRTGWAEEQFF
TRBV11-2	TRBJ1-1	.	.	TGTGCCAGCAGCCCACAGGGCCTTACTGAAGCTTTCTTT	CASSPQGLTEAFF
TRBV2	TRBJ2-1	.	TRBD1	TGTGCCAGCACCTCAGGGGGTGCCCCCTACAATGAGCAGTTCTTC	CASTSGGAPYNEQFF
TRBV30	TRBJ2-4	.	.	TGTGCCTGGAGTCAGGCAGGGGAATTCTTTGGCATTCAGTACTTC	CAWSQAGEFFGIQYF
TRBV24-1	TRBJ1-5	.	TRBD1	TGTGCCACCAGTCCCTCTGGACAGGGGGCGAATCAGCCCCAGCATTTT	CATSPSGQGANQPQHF
TRBV19	TRBJ1-4	.	.	TGTGCCACGAGGAGGAGCGCAACTAATGAAAAACTGTTTTTT	CATRRSATNEKLFF
TRBV6-5	TRBJ1-4	.	TRBD1	TGTGCCAGCGGGACAGTACTTAATGAAAAACTGTTTTTT	CASGTVLNEKLFF
TRBV29-1	TRBJ1-3	.	.	TGCAGCGTTGGTGGGCCGAGCTCTGGAAACACCATATATTTT	CSVGGPSSGNTIYF
TRBV24-1	TRBJ2-1	.	.	TGTGCCACCAGTGACCTGGAATTCAGGGCCGTTGGTGAGCAGTTCTTC	CATSDLEFRAVGEQFF
TRBV6-2/TRBV6-3	TRBJ1-3	.	TRBD1	TGTGCCAGCAGTTACTTCAGGGGGTCTTCTGGAAACACCATATATTTT	CASSYFRGSSGNTIYF
TRBV7-2	TRBJ1-2	.	.	TGTGCCAGCAGCTCGAGAGGACAGCAAAACTATGGCTACACCTTC	CASSSRGQQNYGYTF
TRBV13	TRBJ2-2	.	.	TGTGCCAGCAGCTTAGTCCCAGGTGGCGGGGAGCTGTTTTTT	CASSLVPGGGELFF
TRBV3-1/TRBV3-2	TRBJ2-1	.	.	TGTGCCAGCAGCATGCATCACACCAATGAGCAGTTCTTC	CASSMHHTNEQFF
TRBV30	TRBJ1-2	.	TRBD1	TGTGCCTGGAGCGAACAGGGGACGGGCGGCTACACCTTC	CAWSEQGTGGYTF
TRBV27	TRBJ1-5	.	.	TGTGCCAGCAGGTCGGACAGCTATCAGCCCCAGCATTTT	CASRSDSYQPQHF
TRBV19	TRBJ2-5	.	.	TGTGCCAGTAGTGCGGAGCAAGGGAGGGAGACCCAGTACTTC	CASSAEQGRETQYF
TRBV19	TRBJ1-3	.	.	TGTGCCAGTAGGAGGGCCTCCTACTCTGGAAACACCATATATTTT	CASRRASYSGNTIYF
TRBV7-9	TRBJ1-2	.	TRBD1	TGTGCCAGCAGCTCCGCAGGGGGCTATGGCTACACCTTC	CASSSAGGYGYTF
TRBV4-1	TRBJ2-1	once	.	TGCGCCAGCAGCCAAGTTCTCAGGGGATCCTACAATGAGCAGTTCTTC	CASSQVLRGSYNEQFF